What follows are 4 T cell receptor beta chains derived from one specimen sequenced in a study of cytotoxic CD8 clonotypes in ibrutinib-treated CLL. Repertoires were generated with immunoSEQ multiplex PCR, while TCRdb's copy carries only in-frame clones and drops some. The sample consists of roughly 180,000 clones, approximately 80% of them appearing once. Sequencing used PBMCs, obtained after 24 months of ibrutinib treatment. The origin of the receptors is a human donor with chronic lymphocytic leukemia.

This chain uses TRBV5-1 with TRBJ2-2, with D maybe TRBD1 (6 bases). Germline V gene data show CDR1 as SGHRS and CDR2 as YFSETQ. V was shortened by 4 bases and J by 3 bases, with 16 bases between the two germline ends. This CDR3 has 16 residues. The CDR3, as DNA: TGCGCCAGCAGCCAGTCCCGGGACACCTACACCGGGGAGCTGTTTTTT. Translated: CASSQSRDTYTGELFF.

CDR3 DNA: TGTGCCAGCAGGGACAGGGGGCTGGGCAAAAACATTCAGTACTTC. This codes for CASRDRGLGKNIQYF. This sequence joins TRBV6-1 and TRBJ2-4, with 11 bases matching TRBD1. Trimming cost V 6 bases and J 3 bases; bases outside gene matches: 4. CDR3 length equals 15 residues. CDR1 is MNHNS, CDR2 SASEGT, per germline.

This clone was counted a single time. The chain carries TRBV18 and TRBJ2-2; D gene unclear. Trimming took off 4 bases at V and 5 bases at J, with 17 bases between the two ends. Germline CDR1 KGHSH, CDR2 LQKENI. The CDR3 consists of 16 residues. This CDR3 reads CASSLTPAGATGELFF. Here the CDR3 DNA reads TGTGCCAGCTCACTTACACCGGCAGGAGCGACCGGGGAGCTGTTTTTT.

Here the CDR3 reads CASRRTGSYEQYF. The CDR3 DNA reads TGTGCCAGCAGAAGGACAGGGTCCTACGAGCAGTACTTC. V gene TRBV6-1 combines with J gene TRBJ2-7, with 8 bases aligning to TRBD1. This CDR3 has 13 residues. Germline assignment: CDR1 MNHNS and CDR2 SASEGT. The J segment lost 1 base and the V segment lost 6 bases, leaving 2 bases of the junction unmatched.